A single sample is the source of the 27 T cell receptor beta chains below, sequenced in a study of cytomegalovirus exposure and HLA in healthy donors. PCR employed 60 Vbeta and 13 Jbeta primers. Profiling relied on immunoSEQ multiplex PCR, and the TCRdb table lists in-frame clones only, not all of them. This table holds some 110,000 clones, around 76% found once. Sequencing input: PBMCs. These receptors were obtained from a man in his forties or fifties in good health and CMV-seropositive.

This clone showed up just once. V gene TRBV11-3 combines with J gene TRBJ2-5; TRBD1 matches 8 bases. The CDR3 extends over 15 amino acids. The ends lost 1 base at V and 7 bases at J; junction bases unmatched: 8. Germline V gives CDR1 SGHNT, CDR2 YENEEA. The CDR3 bases are TGTGCCAGCAGCTTAGGGGACAGGCCGTCGGGGACCCAGTACTTC. Amino acids: CASSLGDRPSGTQYF.

The chain uses TRBV2 and TRBJ2-5; 10 nucleotides match TRBD1. The CDR3 runs to 13 residues. The V gene end was trimmed by 6 bases and the J gene end by 5 bases; junction bases not matched to a gene: 3. Germline assignment: CDR1 SNHLY and CDR2 FYNNEI. The CDR3 sequence is CASRGQGGETQYF. The CDR3 DNA reads TGTGCCAGCAGAGGACAGGGGGGCGAGACCCAGTACTTC.

For the CDR3, the DNA is TGTGCCAGCAGCGTAGCGATGGACAGGGAAGCTTTCTTT. Translating it yields CASSVAMDREAFF. J is TRBJ1-1 and V is TRBV9; 7 nucleotides match TRBD1. Germline values: CDR1 SGDLS, CDR2 YYNGEE. V lost 0 bases, J lost 8 bases, and 4 bases stayed unmatched. The CDR3 has 13 amino acids.

Only a few counts were recorded for this clone. J is TRBJ2-1 and V is TRBV5-1; 11 bases are a match to TRBD2. Losses at the gene ends were 2 bases for V and 9 bases for J; bases not matched to a gene: 7. This CDR3 is 15 amino acids long. CDR1 is SGHRS, CDR2 YFSETQ, per germline. The CDR3 DNA follows: TGCGCCAGCAGCTTCGTACTAGCGGGAGTGGGTGAGCAGTTCTTC. Translated, it gives CASSFVLAGVGEQFF.

The chain uses TRBV5-6 and TRBJ1-5, with D possibly matching TRBD1 (5 bases). CDR3 length: 14 amino acids. V gave up 1 base and J gave up 6 bases, with 11 bases separating them. Germline assignment: CDR1 SGHDT and CDR2 YYEEEE. The chain's CDR3 is CASSLWGDTQPQHF. In nucleotides, the CDR3 is TGTGCCAGCAGCTTGTGGGGGGATACTCAGCCCCAGCATTTT.

J is TRBJ2-2 and V is TRBV7-6; 8 bases agree with TRBD2. Trimming removed 3 bases from V and 6 bases from J; junction bases left unmatched: 3. Germline V gene data show CDR1 as SGHVS and CDR2 as FNYEAQ. This CDR3 region has 14 residues. CDR3 nucleotides: TGTGCCAGCAGCTTTCGGGAGGGATCCGGGGAGCTGTTTTTT. It specifies CASSFREGSGELFF. Full variable domain (rest looked up from reference TRBV7-6 and TRBJ2-2): GAGVSQSPRYKVTKRGQDVALRCDPISGHVSLYWYRQALGQGPEFLTYFNYEAQQDKSGLPNDRFSAERPEGSISTLTIQRTEQRDSAMYRCASSFREGSGELFFGEGSRLTVL.

This chain uses TRBV7-2 with TRBJ2-5; 7 bases align to TRBD2. The germline gives CDR1 SGHTA, CDR2 FQGNSA. The J segment lost 3 bases and the V segment lost 3 bases, leaving 13 bases of the junction unmatched. The CDR3 has 17 amino acids. DNA of the CDR3: TGTGCCAGCAGCTTCCTCACACAGCGGGGAGTTAAAGAGACCCAGTACTTC. Translating gives CASSFLTQRGVKETQYF.

The CDR3 DNA reads as TGTGCCAGCACCCTAGCGGGAGTAGGCACGCAGTATTTT. The encoded protein is CASTLAGVGTQYF. The V call is TRBV5-5, the J call TRBJ2-3, with TRBD2 matching over 10 bases. The CDR3 sequence is 13 residues long. CDR1 is SGHKS, CDR2 YYEKEE, per germline (reference sequence). The V and J ends lost 6 bases and 9 bases, in that order; junction bases with no gene match: 7.

This clone has just a few counts. Additional DNA sequences in this sample encode the identical CDR3. This CDR3 reads CASSVGQGSYEQYF. The CDR3 DNA is TGCGCCAGCAGCGTGGGACAGGGATCCTACGAGCAGTACTTC. The chain has TRBV5-1 and TRBJ2-7; 9 nucleotides match TRBD1. The V gene's germline CDR1 is SGHRS and CDR2 YFSETQ. CDR3 size: 14 residues. With 4 bases clipped from V and 1 base from J, the junction kept 3 bases outside the gene matches. Looking up the rest from reference TRBV5-1 and TRBJ2-7 gives the full variable domain: KAGVTQTPRYLIKTRGQQVTLSCSPISGHRSVSWYQQTPGQGLQFLFEYFSETQRNKGNFPGRFSGRQFSNSRSEMNVSTLELGDSALYLCASSVGQGSYEQYFGPGTRLTVT.

The chain employs TRBV7-9 and TRBJ1-3; a weak D match, TRBD1 (5 bases). The germline V and J ends were trimmed by 6 bases and 0 bases, with 15 bases remaining between them. This CDR3 comprises 16 residues. CDR1 SEHNR and CDR2 FQNEAQ come from the germline V gene (reference sequence). Here the CDR3 DNA reads TGTGCCAGCAGTTTTATCCAGGGATTCTCTGGAAACACCATATATTTT. Translation gives CASSFIQGFSGNTIYF.

This rearrangement joins TRBV5-3 to TRBJ2-7, with 13 bases fitting TRBD2. TRBV5-3 is sorted into the ORF group, with uncertain function. J was trimmed by 3 bases and V by 5 bases; bases with no gene match: 2. This CDR3 contains 14 residues. In nucleotides, the CDR3 is TGTGCCAGAAGGGGACTAGCGGGACTCTACGAGCAGTACTTC. As protein: CARRGLAGLYEQYF.

This clone is termed large. V gene TRBV7-3 combines with J gene TRBJ2-7; 10 bases are a match to TRBD2. CDR3 length: 16 residues. J gave up 5 bases and V 6 bases, and 13 bases lay outside the gene matches. The V gene's germline CDR1 is SGHTA and CDR2 FQGTGA. The CDR3, as DNA: TGTGCCAGCAGACGTTCACCGGGACTAGCGACCCACGAGCAGTACTTC. As protein: CASRRSPGLATHEQYF. Looking up the rest from reference TRBV7-3 and TRBJ2-7 gives the full variable domain: GAGVSQTPSNKVTEKGKYVELRCDPISGHTALYWYRQSLGQGPEFLIYFQGTGAADDSGLPNDRFFAVRPEGSVSTLKIQRTERGDSAVYLCASRRSPGLATHEQYFGPGTRLTVT.

The chain is built from TRBV19 and TRBJ2-5, with 11 positions matching TRBD2. V was clipped by 7 bases and J by 5 bases; unmatched bases: 9. Germline V gene lookup returns CDR1 LNHDA and CDR2 SQIVND (reference sequence). The CDR3 is made up of 15 amino acids. The CDR3 DNA reads as TGTGCCAGTAACCTAGCGGGAGGCCCCCAGGAGACCCAGTACTTC. This encodes CASNLAGGPQETQYF.

The chain combines TRBV7-2 with TRBJ1-2; TRBD1 might be the D (5 bases). Germline loops: CDR1 SGHTA, CDR2 FQGNSA. The V end lost 0 bases, the J end lost 6 bases, and 11 bases lay between the germline ends. This CDR3 has 14 residues. CDR3 nucleotides: TGTGCCAGCAGCTTAGCCCAGGGTTCGCATGGCTACACCTTC. This encodes CASSLAQGSHGYTF.

The chain carries TRBV7-2 and TRBJ2-7; 8 nucleotides match TRBD1. From germline, CDR1 is SGHTA and CDR2 FQGNSA. V was clipped by 5 bases and J by 0 bases; unmatched bases: 3. This CDR3 comprises 14 residues. The CDR3 spells CASSRTGTSYEQYF. The DNA of the CDR3 is TGTGCCAGCAGCCGGACAGGGACCTCCTACGAGCAGTACTTC.

This clone was counted between two and nine times. J is TRBJ2-5 and V is TRBV7-9; 9 bases line up with TRBD1. The CDR3 is 14 amino acids. J lost 7 bases, V lost 3 bases, and 6 bases had no gene match. Germline CDR1 and CDR2: SEHNR and FQNEAQ (reference sequence). In nucleotides, the CDR3 is TGTGCCAGCAGCTTGGGTATGGACAGGGGGACCCAGTACTTC. Its protein is CASSLGMDRGTQYF. Using reference TRBV7-9 and TRBJ2-5 for the parts outside the CDR3, the full variable domain is DTGVSQNPRHKITKRGQNVTFRCDPISEHNRLYWYRQTLGQGPEFLTYFQNEAQLEKSRLLSDRFSAERPKGSFSTLEIQRTEQGDSAMYLCASSLGMDRGTQYFGPGTRLLVL.

This clone was counted a few times. The chain combines TRBV5-4 with TRBJ1-1; no definite D call. V lost 3 bases, J lost 0 bases, and 9 bases lay in between. CDR3 length equals 14 residues. Germline V gene sequence: CDR1 SGHNT, CDR2 YYREEE (reference sequence). The CDR3 DNA sequence: TGTGCCAGCAGCTCACTAAGCATGAACACTGAAGCTTTCTTT. It encodes CASSSLSMNTEAFF.

The gene calls are TRBV19 and TRBJ1-5, with D tentatively TRBD1 (5 bases). Germline CDR1 and CDR2: LNHDA and SQIVND (reference sequence). Trimming cost V 8 bases and J 3 bases, with 11 bases left between them. CDR3 length: 13 amino acids. The CDR3, as DNA: TGTGCCAGTGCTCAGGGAAACAATCAGCCCCAGCATTTT. Translating it yields CASAQGNNQPQHF.

This chain joins TRBV18 and TRBJ2-6, with 10 positions matching TRBD1. Per germline, CDR1 KGHSH and CDR2 LQKENI. This CDR3 has 19 amino acids. The V gene end was trimmed by 5 bases and the J gene end by 1 base; junction bases not matched to a gene: 11. CDR3 coding DNA: TGTGCCAGCTCATCATATTCGGGACAGGGGTCATCTGGGGCCAACGTCCTGACTTTC. Amino acid sequence: CASSSYSGQGSSGANVLTF.

This clone was seen just once. V and J are TRBV16 and TRBJ1-1, with TRBD1 identical over 9 bases. V shed 4 bases, J shed 6 bases, and the junction held 0 bases outside the gene matches. CDR1 is KGHSY, CDR2 FQNENV, per germline. The length of the CDR3 is 12 residues. Here the CDR3 DNA reads TGTGCCAGCAGCCGACAGGGGGCTGAAGCTTTCTTT. Its translation: CASSRQGAEAFF.

A word on this clone: Different DNA sequences within this sample yield the same CDR3. The chain couples TRBV7-2 to TRBJ1-5; 9 nucleotides agree with TRBD1. J was trimmed by 6 bases and V by 6 bases; bases with no gene match: 6. From germline, CDR1 is SGHTA and CDR2 FQGNSA. This CDR3 is built from 14 residues. CDR3 loop: CASSPDRGGQPQHF. Here the CDR3 DNA reads TGTGCCAGCAGTCCGGACAGGGGAGGTCAGCCCCAGCATTTT.

The chain employs TRBV7-2 and TRBJ2-5, with D tentatively TRBD2 (6 bases). Trimming removed 1 base at V and 4 bases at J, with 10 bases between. This CDR3 region has 14 residues. Germline assignment: CDR1 SGHTA and CDR2 FQGNSA. DNA of the CDR3: TGTGCCAGCAGCTTAGTGCGGGGAGGAGAGACCCAGTACTTC. Protein sequence: CASSLVRGGETQYF.

CDR3 region: CSVGTVNYGYTF. CDR3 nucleotides: TGCAGCGTTGGAACGGTCAACTATGGCTACACCTTC. The chain combines TRBV29-1 with TRBJ1-2; no firm D call. The V end lost 4 bases, the J end lost 2 bases, and 8 bases lay between the germline ends. The CDR3 contains 12 residues. From germline, CDR1 is SQVTM and CDR2 ANQGSEA.

This clone turned up a few times. The chain recombines TRBV2 with TRBJ2-1; 7 bases fit TRBD2. CDR1 SNHLY and CDR2 FYNNEI come from the germline V gene. The trim removed 1 base at V and 6 bases at J, leaving 6 bases unmatched. The length of the CDR3 is 15 residues. The CDR3 nucleotides are TGTGCCAGCAGTGAAGGGCTAGCGGAATTCAATGAGCAGTTCTTC. Residues: CASSEGLAEFNEQFF.

This clone was seen more than once but under ten times. The genes are TRBV5-8 and TRBJ1-2; tentatively, D is TRBD1 (5 bases). The CDR3 spans 13 residues. The germline V and J ends were trimmed by 4 bases and 4 bases, with 11 bases remaining between them. Germline V gene sequence: CDR1 SGHTS, CDR2 YDEGEE. This CDR3 reads CASSPRVGYGYTF. The CDR3 DNA sequence: TGTGCCAGCAGCCCCAGGGTAGGCTATGGCTACACCTTC.

The chain couples TRBV5-6 to TRBJ2-3; 11 bases align to TRBD2. Germline values: CDR1 SGHDT, CDR2 YYEEEE. After removal of 3 bases from V and 1 base from J, the junction contained 4 bases not matched to a gene. This CDR3 is built from 16 residues. The DNA of the CDR3 is TGTGCCAGCAGCTCGCTAGCGGGGGGCCGCACAGATACGCAGTATTTT. Its protein is CASSSLAGGRTDTQYF.

The chain carries TRBV4-3 and TRBJ1-1, with D uncertain. The CDR3 extends over 13 amino acids. With 5 bases removed from V and 1 base from J, the gap between germline ends came to 8 bases. CDR1 LGHNA and CDR2 YSLEER come from the germline V gene. CDR3 region: CASSSLSNTEAFF. DNA of the CDR3: TGCGCCAGCAGCTCCCTATCGAACACTGAAGCTTTCTTT.